This is a list of T cell receptor beta chains from one sample in a study of vaccination effects on CD4 cells after COVID-19. No antigen is known for these receptors. Data came from immunoSEQ multiplex PCR; TCRdb stores just in-frame clones and leaves some out. Of fewer than 40,000 clones detected, around 74% appear once; the ten largest clones hold 15%. The sequencing used CD4+ T cells from PBMCs cultured without peptide, collected after COVID-19 vaccination. These TCRs come from a human donor who received a COVID-19 vaccine. Each CDR3 is given with its conserved first and last residue. A D gene is named only where the DNA matches it firmly. Clone size is not always given. Where it is, it says once, few, many or a class for expanded clones.

CATGTTDTDTQYF | TGTGCCACCGGGACTACCGATACAGATACGCAGTATTTT | TRBJ2-3 | - | TRBV15 | TRBD2
CASSPREPPLRAFF | TGCGCCAGCAGCCCTCGGGAGCCTCCTTTGCGAGCTTTCTTT | TRBJ1-1 | - | TRBV5-1 | -
CASSEHQASSGNTIYF | TGTGCCAGCAGTGAACATCAGGCCTCTTCTGGAAACACCATATATTTT | TRBJ1-3 | few | TRBV6-1 | -
CAWSVGYNQPQHF | TGTGCCTGGAGCGTGGGGTACAATCAGCCCCAGCATTTT | TRBJ1-5 | - | TRBV30 | -
CASSLDPSGYNEQFF | TGTGCCAGCAGCTTAGATCCTAGCGGCTACAATGAGCAGTTCTTC | TRBJ2-1 | few | TRBV11-3 | TRBD2
CASSSFAVGVKNYGYTF | TGCGCCAGCAGCTCGTTCGCCGTCGGAGTCAAGAACTATGGCTACACCTTC | TRBJ1-2 | - | TRBV5-1 | -
CASRGDDPGHTIYF | TGCGCCAGCAGGGGGGACGATCCTGGGCACACCATATATTTT | TRBJ1-3 | - | TRBV5-1 | -
CASSSTGQGAYEQYF | TGCGCCAGCAGCTCGACGGGACAGGGGGCTTACGAGCAGTACTTC | TRBJ2-7 | - | TRBV5-1 | TRBD1
CASSLVSPRTSGSGETQYF | TGCGCCAGCAGCTTGGTATCTCCACGGACTAGCGGGAGTGGAGAGACCCAGTACTTC | TRBJ2-5 | - | TRBV5-1 | TRBD2
CAISPDRGQETQYF | TGTGCCATCAGTCCCGACAGGGGACAAGAGACCCAGTACTTC | TRBJ2-5 | - | TRBV10-3 | TRBD1
CSVCLSSGTEAFF | TGCAGCGTTTGTTTATCGTCTGGGACTGAAGCTTTCTTT | TRBJ1-1 | medium-sized | TRBV29-1 | -
CASIETGGNTEAFF | TGTGCCAGCATCGAGACAGGGGGGAACACTGAAGCTTTCTTT | TRBJ1-1 | - | TRBV5-6 | TRBD1
CASSLGGGGVFYGYTF | TGTGCCAGCAGTTTAGGAGGAGGGGGGGTCTTCTATGGCTACACCTTC | TRBJ1-2 | - | TRBV28 | -
CASSRGDGNEQFF | TGTGCCAGCAGCCGTGGGGATGGCAATGAGCAGTTCTTC | TRBJ2-1 | - | TRBV7-9 | -
CSASGQWGYTF | TGCAGTGCTAGCGGACAGTGGGGCTACACCTTC | TRBJ1-2 | - | TRBV20-1 | -
CASSQERLRGTGELFF | TGTGCCAGCAGCCAAGAACGACTTCGGGGCACCGGGGAGCTGTTTTTT | TRBJ2-2 | - | TRBV14 | -
CASSRLAGGTDTQYF | TGTGCCAGCTCAAGACTAGCGGGAGGGACAGATACGCAGTATTTT | TRBJ2-3 | - | TRBV18 | TRBD2
CASSPQALRTDTQYF | TGTGCCAGCAGCCCCCAGGCGTTACGGACAGATACGCAGTATTTT | TRBJ2-3 | - | TRBV3-1/TRBV3-2 | -
CASSLTPGGTGELFF | TGTGCCAGCAGCTTAACCCCCGGGGGAACCGGGGAGCTGTTTTTT | TRBJ2-2 | - | TRBV11-2 | -
CASSLDAGMNTEAFF | TGCGCCAGCAGCTTGGATGCGGGGATGAACACTGAAGCTTTCTTT | TRBJ1-1 | - | TRBV5-1 | -
CASRLGQGEAFF | TGTGCCAGCAGACTGGGACAGGGCGAAGCTTTCTTT | TRBJ1-1 | - | TRBV27 | TRBD1